This T cell receptor (beta chain) stems from a study of blood T cell repertoires in COVID-19. Symptom resolution, clearance, or two negative PCRs marked the recovered donors of Cohort 3. As handled by the study authors: Amplification of reference gene primers provided the estimated nucleated cell counts. Method: immunoSEQ multiplex PCR; TCRdb's copy keeps in-frame clones and lacks some. The DNA gave D and trimming, while V, J and clone size come from that table. Counted here are 160,000 or so clones, around 83% occurring once; the ten biggest clones make up 13% to 15%. The sample was PBMCs or T cells enriched from blood (not recorded which). This clonotype was sampled from a man aged 50 to 59 who had recovered from COVID-19.

The CDR3 loop reads CASRPRDSTEAFF. For the CDR3, the DNA is TGTGCCAGCCGTCCCAGGGACAGCACTGAAGCTTTCTTT. The V call is TRBV6-5, the J call TRBJ1-1; 7 bases are a match to TRBD1. The V segment lost 8 bases and the J segment 4 bases; nucleotides outside the gene matches: 7. CDR1 MNHEY and CDR2 SVGAGI come from the germline V gene. The length of the CDR3 is 13 residues.